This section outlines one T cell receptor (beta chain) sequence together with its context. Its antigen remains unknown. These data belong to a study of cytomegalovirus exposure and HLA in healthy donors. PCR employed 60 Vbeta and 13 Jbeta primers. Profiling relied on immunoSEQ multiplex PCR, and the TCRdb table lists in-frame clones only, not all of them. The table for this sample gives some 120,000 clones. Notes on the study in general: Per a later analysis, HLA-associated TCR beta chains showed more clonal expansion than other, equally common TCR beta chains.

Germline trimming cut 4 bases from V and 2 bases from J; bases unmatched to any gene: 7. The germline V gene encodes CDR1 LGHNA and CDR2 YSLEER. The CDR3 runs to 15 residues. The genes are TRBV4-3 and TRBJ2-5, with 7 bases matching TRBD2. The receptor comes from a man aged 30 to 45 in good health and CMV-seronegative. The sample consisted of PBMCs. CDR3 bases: TGCGCCAGCAGCCGCTCGCTAGCGGAACAAGAGACCCAGTACTTC. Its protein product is CASSRSLAEQETQYF.